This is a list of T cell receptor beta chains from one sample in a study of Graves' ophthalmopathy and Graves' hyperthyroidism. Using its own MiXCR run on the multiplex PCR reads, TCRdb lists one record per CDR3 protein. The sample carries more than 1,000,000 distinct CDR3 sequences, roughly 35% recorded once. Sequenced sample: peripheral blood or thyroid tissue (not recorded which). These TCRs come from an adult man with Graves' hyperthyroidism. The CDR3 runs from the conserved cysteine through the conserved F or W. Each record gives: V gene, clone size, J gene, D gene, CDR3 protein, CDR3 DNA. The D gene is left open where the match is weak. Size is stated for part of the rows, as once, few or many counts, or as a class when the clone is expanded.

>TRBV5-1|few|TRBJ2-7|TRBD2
CASSFSGGAPTEQYF
TGCGCCAGCAGCTTCAGCGGGGGGGCCCCTACGGAGCAGTACTTC
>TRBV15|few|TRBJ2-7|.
CATSRDIGATYERYF
TGTGCCACCAGCAGAGATATTGGGGCAACCTACGAGCGGTACTTC
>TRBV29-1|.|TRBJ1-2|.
CSVAGSYDGYTF
TGCAGCGTTGCGGGGTCGTACGATGGCTACACCTTC
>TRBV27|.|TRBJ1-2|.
CASSFVSIPWGYTF
TGTGCCAGCAGTTTTGTTAGCATCCCGTGGGGCTACACCTTC
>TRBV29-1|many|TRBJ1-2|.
CSVVAPNFRSGYTF
TGCAGCGTTGTGGCCCCCAATTTCAGGTCTGGCTACACCTTC
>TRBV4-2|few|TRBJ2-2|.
CASSQLGRTSNTGELFF
TGTGCCAGCAGCCAGTTGGGCAGGACATCGAACACCGGGGAGCTGTTTTTT
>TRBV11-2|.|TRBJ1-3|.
CASRMTTGGSGNTIYF
TGTGCCAGCAGAATGACAACAGGCGGATCTGGAAACACCATATATTTT
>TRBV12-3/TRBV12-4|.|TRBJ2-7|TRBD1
CASSPIPYRGYEQYF
TGTGCCAGCAGTCCTATCCCCTACAGGGGCTACGAGCAGTACTTC
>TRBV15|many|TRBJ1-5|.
CATSRSGPHRSNQPQHF
TGTGCCACCAGCAGATCCGGACCTCACCGGAGCAATCAGCCCCAGCATTTT
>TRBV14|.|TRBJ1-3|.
CASSTILDKTYSGNTIYF
TGTGCCAGCAGCACAATTCTCGACAAGACCTACTCTGGAAACACCATATATTTT
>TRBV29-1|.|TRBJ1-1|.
CSVDGQGSVNTEAFF
TGCAGCGTTGACGGGCAGGGGTCCGTTAACACTGAAGCTTTCTTT
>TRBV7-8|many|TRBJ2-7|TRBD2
CASSQDSSGRGEQYF
TGTGCCAGCAGCCAAGATTCTAGCGGGAGAGGCGAGCAGTACTTC
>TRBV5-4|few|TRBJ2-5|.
CASSLDPVSQETQYF
TGTGCCAGCAGCTTGGACCCGGTATCCCAAGAGACCCAGTACTTC
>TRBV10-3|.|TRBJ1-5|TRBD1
CAIRFPFPGQGDQPQHF
TGTGCCATCAGATTCCCCTTCCCGGGACAGGGCGATCAGCCCCAGCATTTT
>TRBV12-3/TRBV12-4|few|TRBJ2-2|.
CASSLADSRRELFF
TGTGCCAGCAGTTTAGCTGACAGCCGCCGTGAGCTGTTTTTT
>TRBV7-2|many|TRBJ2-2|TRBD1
CASSETGPPGELFF
TGTGCCAGCAGCGAGACAGGGCCGCCCGGGGAGCTGTTTTTT
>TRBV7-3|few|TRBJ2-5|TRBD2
CGSSLSGSGETQYF
TGTGGCAGCAGCTTGAGCGGGAGCGGGGAGACCCAGTACTTC
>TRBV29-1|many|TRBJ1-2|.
CSVDGTYGYTF
TGCAGCGTTGACGGGACCTATGGCTACACCTTC
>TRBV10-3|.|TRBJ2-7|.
CAISERLGGYEQYF
TGTGCCATCAGCGAACGACTGGGGGGCTACGAGCAGTACTTC
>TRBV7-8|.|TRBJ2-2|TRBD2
CASSLFASGSYYPGELFF
TGTGCCAGCAGCTTATTTGCTAGCGGGAGTTATTATCCCGGGGAGCTGTTTTTT
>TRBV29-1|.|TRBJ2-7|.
CSVEVSSYEQYF
TGCAGCGTTGAGGTTAGCAGCTACGAGCAGTACTTC
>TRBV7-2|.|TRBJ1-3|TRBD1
CASSSQGFGTIYF
TGTGCCAGCAGCTCACAGGGGTTTGGCACCATATATTTT
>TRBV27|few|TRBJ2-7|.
CASTSLGGDEQYF
TGTGCCAGCACCTCGCTCGGAGGGGACGAGCAGTACTTC
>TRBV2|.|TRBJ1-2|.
CASSQEGVAIYGYTF
TGTGCCAGCAGCCAGGAAGGAGTGGCTATCTATGGCTACACCTTC
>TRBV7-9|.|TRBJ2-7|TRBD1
CASSRIVRRDRGIYEQYF
TGTGCCAGCAGCCGTATAGTCAGGCGGGACAGGGGCATCTACGAGCAGTACTTC